These 14 T cell receptor beta chains were sequenced from one sample in a study of regulatory T cells in long-lasting Graves disease. Regarding time point: newly diagnosed GD, antithyroid drugs for less than 3 months. Isolated PBMC RNA provided the starting material for the TCR library. Arm-PCR of CDR3 regions and iRepertoire HTBI primers were used to build TCR beta libraries. In TCRdb, the multiplex PCR reads were re-called with MiXCR into one record per CDR3 protein. The table shows roughly 440,000 distinct CDR3 sequences, with roughly 15% occurring only once. This sample was shared with a second study, whose subject was T cells in Graves' hyperthyroidism and ophthalmopathy.

The sample consisted of peripheral blood mononuclear cells (PBMCs), taken at new diagnosis, from a patient treated with antithyroid drugs. These receptors originate from a woman aged 18-29 years with Graves disease.

This clonotype was picked up many times. This chain joins TRBV2 and TRBJ2-7; 11 bases fit TRBD2. This CDR3 spans 18 amino acids. The germline gives CDR1 SNHLY, CDR2 FYNNEI. V shed 0 bases and J 1 base; nucleotides not matched to a gene: 8. Here the CDR3 DNA reads TGTGCCAGCAGTGAAGCAGGGGAACTAGCGGGGGTTTCCTACGAGCAGTACTTC. Translating gives CASSEAGELAGVSYEQYF.

This chain joins TRBV19 and TRBJ2-3, with 9 positions matching TRBD2. The V gene end was trimmed by 1 base and the J gene end by 0 bases; junction bases not matched to a gene: 5. The CDR3 is 17 residues long. Germline V gene sequence: CDR1 LNHDA, CDR2 SQIVND (reference sequence). Written as DNA, the CDR3 is TGTGCCAGTAGTATAGCCAAGACTAGCGGTAGCACAGATACGCAGTATTTT. Translation gives CASSIAKTSGSTDTQYF.

This clonotype has a count of ten or more. J is TRBJ2-3 and V is TRBV20-1; 15 nucleotides line up with TRBD2. J was trimmed by 9 bases and V by 1 base; bases with no gene match: 14. The germline CDR1 and CDR2 sequences are DFQATT and SNEGSKA (reference sequence). CDR3 length equals 18 residues. For the CDR3, the DNA is TGCAGTGCTAGAGGAGGGCCGGGACTAGCGGGAGGTCGGGGAACGCAGTATTTT. Amino acid sequence: CSARGGPGLAGGRGTQYF.

This clonotype was seen more than once but under ten times. The rearrangement uses TRBV18 and TRBJ2-1; 9 bases are a match to TRBD1. Germline CDR1 reads KGHSH; CDR2 reads LQKENI. This CDR3 is 15 amino acids long. V lost 2 bases to trimming and J lost 4 bases; unmatched junction nucleotides: 3. The CDR3 sequence: CASSPNRGPYNEQFF. The CDR3 DNA is TGTGCCAGCTCACCAAACAGGGGGCCTTACAATGAGCAGTTCTTC.

This clonotype was detected many times. This sequence joins TRBV7-9 and TRBJ2-3; the D gene is possibly TRBD2 (6 bases). The CDR3 has 15 amino acids. Trimming stripped 7 bases from V and 1 base from J, with 15 bases between. Germline V lookup: CDR1 SEHNR, CDR2 FQNEAQ (reference sequence). CDR3 loop: CASTRTGSGTDTQYF. CDR3 coding DNA: TGTGCCAGCACCCGTACCGGGAGTGGCACAGATACGCAGTATTTT.

A few counts support this clonotype. As the CDR3 is not closed by the conserved phenylalanine or tryptophan, this likely results from a read error. V usage is TRBV6-5 and J usage is TRBJ2-7, with D possibly TRBD2 on 5 matching bases. CDR1 is MNHEY and CDR2 is SVGAGI in the germline V gene. The CDR3 is made up of 14 amino acids. Trimming took 0 bases from V and 2 from J, leaving 8 bases between them. The CDR3 protein is CASSYSSGTYEQYL. Written as DNA, the CDR3 is TGTGCCAGCAGTTACTCGTCGGGGACCTACGAGCAGTACCTC.

The chain couples TRBV7-2 to TRBJ2-1; 9 nucleotides line up with TRBD2. V gave up 2 bases and J gave up 8 bases; unmatched junction bases: 7. The CDR3 is made up of 15 amino acids. Germline-derived CDR1 and CDR2 are SGHTA and FQGNSA. Written as DNA, the CDR3 is TGTGCCAGCAGCTTAAAGGCGGGAGGGTACGATGAGCAGTTCTTC. Encoded protein: CASSLKAGGYDEQFF.

This clonotype has at least ten counts. The rearrangement joins TRBV5-6 to TRBJ2-3; 7 nucleotides agree with TRBD2. This CDR3 region has 15 residues. Germline lookup yields CDR1 SGHDT and CDR2 YYEEEE. The junction had 5 bases not matched to a gene; V was cut back by 2 bases and J by 2 bases. The CDR3 DNA sequence: TGTGCCAGCAGCTTACCGGGACTATACACAGATACGCAGTATTTT. Residues: CASSLPGLYTDTQYF.

This clonotype has a count of ten or more. This chain uses TRBV6-2 or TRBV6-3 with TRBJ2-7; 7 positions match TRBD2. Germline CDR1 MNHEY, CDR2 SVGEGT. The CDR3 extends over 13 amino acids. J gave up 3 bases and V 2 bases, and 1 base lay outside the gene matches. The CDR3 nucleotides are TGTGCCAGCAGTTACGGGACTAACTACGAGCAGTACTTC. This encodes CASSYGTNYEQYF.

This clonotype appeared many times. This chain connects TRBV7-8 to TRBJ2-5; 7 positions agree with TRBD1. Trimming took 1 base from V and 4 from J; bases not matched to a gene: 6. The CDR3 has 15 residues. Germline CDR1 and CDR2: SGHVS and FQNEAQ. CDR3 amino acids: CASSLGGGEGETQYF. The DNA for the CDR3 is TGTGCCAGCAGCTTAGGAGGGGGCGAAGGAGAGACCCAGTACTTC.

Details on this clonotype: A much larger clone differs by one base, so this may be a read error. The chain links TRBV5-1 to TRBJ2-1; maybe TRBD2 (6 bases). From germline, CDR1 is SGHRS and CDR2 YFSETQ. The CDR3 is 15 residues long. CDR3 residues: CASRLNGGPYNERFF. CDR3 DNA sequence: TGCGCCAGCAGGCTGAACGGGGGACCGTACAATGAGCGGTTCTTC.

The sample holds many counts of this clonotype. The V call is TRBV6-2 or TRBV6-3, the J call TRBJ1-1; D unclear. Germline CDR1 is MNHEY and CDR2 is SVGEGT. The CDR3 is made up of 16 amino acids. Trimming removed 0 bases from V and 9 bases from J, with 20 bases in between. Here the CDR3 DNA reads TGTGCCAGCAGTTACTCGACGTCCAGACCGACCACCCAAGCTTTCTTT. Translated, it gives CASSYSTSRPTTQAFF.

This clonotype was seen repeatedly, ten times or more. This rearrangement joins TRBV13 to TRBJ2-3, with TRBD1 as a possible D gene (5 bases). CDR3 length equals 15 residues. V lost 1 base and J lost 6, with 14 bases in between. CDR1 and CDR2 from the germline V gene are PRHDT and FYEKMQ (reference sequence). CDR3 residues: CASSLEGPGMDTQYF. CDR3 nucleotides: TGTGCCAGCAGCTTAGAAGGGCCAGGGATGGATACGCAGTATTTT.

The sample holds a few counts of this clonotype. In nucleotides, the CDR3 is TGCGCCAGCAGCGATCAACAGGGAAACCCCCTGGGCTACACCTTC. Residues: CASSDQQGNPLGYTF. This chain connects TRBV5-1 to TRBJ1-2, with a tentative D call TRBD1 (6 bases). CDR1 and CDR2 from the germline V gene are SGHRS and YFSETQ. The CDR3 has 15 residues. V was trimmed by 4 bases and J by 8 bases, leaving 21 bases between them.